Presented here are 2 T cell receptor beta chains from one specimen sequenced in a study of OX40 agonist ivuxolimab in advanced cancers. This table comes from immunoSEQ multiplex PCR, and its TCRdb copy is limited to in-frame clones, with some not included. The repertoire holds tens of thousands of clones, with approximately 90% as singletons. The sample consisted of CD4+ or CD8+ T cells sorted from blood, taken in a trial of the OX40 agonist ivuxolimab. Receptor source: an adult with an advanced solid tumor such as melanoma, head and neck, liver or kidney cancer.

V usage is TRBV2 and J usage is TRBJ2-2, with D possibly TRBD2 on 6 matching bases. The CDR3 is made up of 14 amino acids. The germline V gene has CDR1 SNHLY and CDR2 FYNNEI. Trimming shortened V by 7 bases and J by 0 bases, and 9 bases separated the two germline ends. The CDR3 reads CASIGTANTGELFF. The CDR3 DNA reads as TGTGCCAGCATCGGGACTGCGAACACCGGGGAGCTGTTTTTT.

V gene TRBV6-5 combines with J gene TRBJ1-5; 9 nucleotides agree with TRBD1. CDR1 MNHEY and CDR2 SVGAGI come from the germline V gene. Germline trimming cut 6 bases from V and 7 bases from J; bases unmatched to any gene: 7. This CDR3 region has 14 residues. Written as DNA, the CDR3 is TGTGCCAGCAGCGAACAGGGGGCTGAGCAGCCCCAGCATTTT. Its translation is CASSEQGAEQPQHF.